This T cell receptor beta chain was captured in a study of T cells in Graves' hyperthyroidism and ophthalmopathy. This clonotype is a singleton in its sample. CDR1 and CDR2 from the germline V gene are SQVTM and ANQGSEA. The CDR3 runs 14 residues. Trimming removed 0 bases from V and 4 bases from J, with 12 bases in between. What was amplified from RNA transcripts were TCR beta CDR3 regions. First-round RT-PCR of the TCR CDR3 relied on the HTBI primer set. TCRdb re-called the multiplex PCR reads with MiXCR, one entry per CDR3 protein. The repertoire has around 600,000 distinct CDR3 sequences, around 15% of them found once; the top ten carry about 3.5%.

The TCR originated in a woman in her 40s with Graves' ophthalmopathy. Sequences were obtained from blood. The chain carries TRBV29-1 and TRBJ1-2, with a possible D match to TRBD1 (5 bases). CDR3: CSVEDQGVGYGYTF. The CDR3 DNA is TGCAGCGTTGAAGATCAAGGGGTGGGCTATGGCTACACCTTC.